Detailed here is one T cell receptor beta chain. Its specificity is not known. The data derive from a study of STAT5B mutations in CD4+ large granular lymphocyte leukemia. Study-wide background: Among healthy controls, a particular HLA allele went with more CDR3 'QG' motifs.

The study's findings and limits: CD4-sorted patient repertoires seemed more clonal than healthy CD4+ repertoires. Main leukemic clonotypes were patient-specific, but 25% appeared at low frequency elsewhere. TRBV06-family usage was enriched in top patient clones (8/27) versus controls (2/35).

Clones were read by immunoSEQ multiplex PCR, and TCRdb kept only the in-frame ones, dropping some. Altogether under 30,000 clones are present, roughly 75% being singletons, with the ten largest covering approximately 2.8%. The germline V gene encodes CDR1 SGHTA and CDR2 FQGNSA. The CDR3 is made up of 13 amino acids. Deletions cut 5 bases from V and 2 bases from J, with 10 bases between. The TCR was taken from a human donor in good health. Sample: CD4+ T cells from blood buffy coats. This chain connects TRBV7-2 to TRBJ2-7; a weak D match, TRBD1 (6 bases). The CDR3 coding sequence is TGTGCCAGCAGCCAGGGACAACCCTACGAGCAGTACTTC. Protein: CASSQGQPYEQYF.